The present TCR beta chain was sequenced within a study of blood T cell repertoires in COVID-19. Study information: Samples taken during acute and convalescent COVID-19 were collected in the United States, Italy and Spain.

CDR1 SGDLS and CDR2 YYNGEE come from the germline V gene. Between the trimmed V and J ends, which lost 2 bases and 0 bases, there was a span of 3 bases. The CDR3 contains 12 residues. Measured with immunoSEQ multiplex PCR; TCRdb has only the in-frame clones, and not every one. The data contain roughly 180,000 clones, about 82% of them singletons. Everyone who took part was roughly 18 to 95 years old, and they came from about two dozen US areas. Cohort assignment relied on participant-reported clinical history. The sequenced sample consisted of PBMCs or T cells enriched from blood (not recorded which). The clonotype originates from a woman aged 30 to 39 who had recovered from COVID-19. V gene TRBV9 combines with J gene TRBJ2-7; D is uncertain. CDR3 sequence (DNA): TGTGCCAGCAGCGTGAGCTCCTACGAGCAGTACTTC. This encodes CASSVSSYEQYF.